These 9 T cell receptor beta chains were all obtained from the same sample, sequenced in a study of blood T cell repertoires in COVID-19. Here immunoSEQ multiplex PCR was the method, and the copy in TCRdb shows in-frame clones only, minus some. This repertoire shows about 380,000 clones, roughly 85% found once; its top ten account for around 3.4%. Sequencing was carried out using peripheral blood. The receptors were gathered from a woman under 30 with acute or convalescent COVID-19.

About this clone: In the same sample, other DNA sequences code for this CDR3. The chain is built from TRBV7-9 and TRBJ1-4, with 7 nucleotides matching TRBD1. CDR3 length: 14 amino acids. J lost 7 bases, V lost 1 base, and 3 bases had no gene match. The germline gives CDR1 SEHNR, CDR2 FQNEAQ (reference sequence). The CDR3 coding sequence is TGTGCCAGCAGCTTAGGACAGGGAATTGAAAAACTGTTTTTT. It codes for CASSLGQGIEKLFF.

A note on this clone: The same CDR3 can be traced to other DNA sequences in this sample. The CDR3 loop reads CASSPTLNTEAFF. CDR3 nucleotide sequence: TGTGCCAGCTCACCAACTTTGAACACTGAAGCTTTCTTT. V is TRBV18 and J is TRBJ1-1, with no clear D. Germline loops: CDR1 KGHSH, CDR2 LQKENI. The V gene lost 2 bases and the J gene lost 0 bases, with 4 bases spanning the gap. This CDR3 has 13 residues.

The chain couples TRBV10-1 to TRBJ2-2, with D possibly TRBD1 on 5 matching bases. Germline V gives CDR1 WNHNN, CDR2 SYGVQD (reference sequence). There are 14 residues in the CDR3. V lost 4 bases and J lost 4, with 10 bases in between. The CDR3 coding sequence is TGCGCCAGCAGTGTTTCCCAGGGCACCGGGGAGCTGTTTTTT. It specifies CASSVSQGTGELFF.

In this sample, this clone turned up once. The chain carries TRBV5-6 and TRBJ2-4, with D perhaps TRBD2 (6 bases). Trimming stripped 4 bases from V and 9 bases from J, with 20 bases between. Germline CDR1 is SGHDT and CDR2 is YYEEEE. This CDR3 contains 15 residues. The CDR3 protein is CASSLRDSPLGIQYF. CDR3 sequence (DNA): TGTGCCAGCAGCCTACGGGACTCTCCCTTGGGCATTCAGTACTTC.

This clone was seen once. This chain's CDR3 is CASSLAGGQNTIYF. Here the CDR3 DNA reads TGTGCCAGCAGCTTGGCCGGGGGGCAGAACACCATATATTTT. The chain links TRBV5-4 to TRBJ1-3; a weak D match, TRBD1 (6 bases). The length of the CDR3 is 14 residues. The V gene lost 0 bases and the J gene lost 7 bases, with 11 bases spanning the gap. From germline, CDR1 is SGHNT and CDR2 YYREEE (reference sequence).

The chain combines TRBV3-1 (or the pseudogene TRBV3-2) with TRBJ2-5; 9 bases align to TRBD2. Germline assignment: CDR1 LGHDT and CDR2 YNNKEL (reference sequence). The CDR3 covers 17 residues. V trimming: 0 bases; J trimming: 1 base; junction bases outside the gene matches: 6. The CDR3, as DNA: TGTGCCAGCAGCCAAGATGGGGAGCGGGGGGTCCAAGAGACCCAGTACTTC. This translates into CASSQDGERGVQETQYF.

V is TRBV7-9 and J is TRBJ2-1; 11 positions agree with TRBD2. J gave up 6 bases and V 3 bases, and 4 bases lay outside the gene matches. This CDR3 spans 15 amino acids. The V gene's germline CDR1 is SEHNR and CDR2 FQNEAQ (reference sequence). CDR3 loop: CASSFSGGASNEQFF. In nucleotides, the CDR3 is TGTGCCAGCAGCTTTAGCGGGGGGGCCTCCAATGAGCAGTTCTTC. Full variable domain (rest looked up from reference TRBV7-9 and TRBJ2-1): DTGVSQNPRHKITKRGQNVTFRCDPISEHNRLYWYRQTLGQGPEFLTYFQNEAQLEKSRLLSDRFSAERPKGSFSTLEIQRTEQGDSAMYLCASSFSGGASNEQFFGPGTRLTVL.

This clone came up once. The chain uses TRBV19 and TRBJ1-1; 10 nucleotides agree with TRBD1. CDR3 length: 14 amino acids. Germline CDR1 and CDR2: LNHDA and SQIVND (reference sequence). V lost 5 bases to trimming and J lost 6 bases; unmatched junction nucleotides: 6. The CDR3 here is CASSSLGTGAEAFF. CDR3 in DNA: TGTGCCAGTAGTTCCCTGGGGACAGGGGCTGAAGCTTTCTTT. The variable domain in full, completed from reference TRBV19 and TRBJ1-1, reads DGGITQSPKYLFRKEGQNVTLSCEQNLNHDAMYWYRQDPGQGLRLIYYSQIVNDFQKGDIAEGYSVSREKKESFPLTVTSAQKNPTAFYLCASSSLGTGAEAFFGQGTRLTVV.

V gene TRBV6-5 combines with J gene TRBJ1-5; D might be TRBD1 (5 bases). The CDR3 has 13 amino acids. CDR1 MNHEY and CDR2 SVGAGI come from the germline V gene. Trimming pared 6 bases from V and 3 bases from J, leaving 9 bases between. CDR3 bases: TGTGCCAGCAGGGCAGGGATCAATCAGCCCCAGCATTTT. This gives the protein CASRAGINQPQHF.